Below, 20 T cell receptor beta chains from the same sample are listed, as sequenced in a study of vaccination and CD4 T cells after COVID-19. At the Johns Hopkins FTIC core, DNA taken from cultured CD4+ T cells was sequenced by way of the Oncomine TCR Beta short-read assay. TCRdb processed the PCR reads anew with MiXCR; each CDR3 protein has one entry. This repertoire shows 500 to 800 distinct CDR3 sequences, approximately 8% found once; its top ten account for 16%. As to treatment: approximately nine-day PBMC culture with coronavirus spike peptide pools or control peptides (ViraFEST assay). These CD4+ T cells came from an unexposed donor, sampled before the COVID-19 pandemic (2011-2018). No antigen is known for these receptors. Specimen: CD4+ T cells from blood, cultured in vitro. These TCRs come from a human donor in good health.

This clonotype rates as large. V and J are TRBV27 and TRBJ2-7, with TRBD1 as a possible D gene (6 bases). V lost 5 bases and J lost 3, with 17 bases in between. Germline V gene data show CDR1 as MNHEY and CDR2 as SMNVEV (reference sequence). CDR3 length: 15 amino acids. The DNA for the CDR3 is TGTGCCAGCAGTCCAGGAGGACAGCCCATCTACGAGCAGTACTTC. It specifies CASSPGGQPIYEQYF.

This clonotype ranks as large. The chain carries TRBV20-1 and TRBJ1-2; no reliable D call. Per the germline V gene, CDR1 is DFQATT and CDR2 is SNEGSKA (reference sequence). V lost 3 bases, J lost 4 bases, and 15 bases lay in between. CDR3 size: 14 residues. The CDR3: CSASDSLTSYGYTF. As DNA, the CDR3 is TGCAGTGCTAGTGATTCCCTAACCTCCTATGGCTACACCTTC.

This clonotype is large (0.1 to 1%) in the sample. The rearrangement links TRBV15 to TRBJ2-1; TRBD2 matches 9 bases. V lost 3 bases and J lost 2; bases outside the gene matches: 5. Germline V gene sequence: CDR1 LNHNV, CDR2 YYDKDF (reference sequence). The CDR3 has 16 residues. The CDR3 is CATSRELAGTYNEQFF. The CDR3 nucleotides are TGTGCCACCAGCAGGGAACTAGCGGGCACCTACAATGAGCAGTTCTTC.

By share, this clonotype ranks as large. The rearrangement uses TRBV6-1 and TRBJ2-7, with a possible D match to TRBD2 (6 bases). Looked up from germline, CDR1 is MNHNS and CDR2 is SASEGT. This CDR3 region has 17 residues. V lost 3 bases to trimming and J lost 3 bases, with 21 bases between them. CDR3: CASSEGLLTAGHYEQYF. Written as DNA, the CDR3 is TGTGCCAGCAGTGAGGGACTTCTGACGGCGGGGCACTACGAGCAGTACTTC.

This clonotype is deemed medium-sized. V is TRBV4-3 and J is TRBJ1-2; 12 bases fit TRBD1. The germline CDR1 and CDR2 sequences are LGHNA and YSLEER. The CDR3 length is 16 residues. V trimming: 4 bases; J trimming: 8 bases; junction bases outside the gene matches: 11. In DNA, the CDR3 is TGCGCCAGCAGCCGCGACCTCCGGGACAGGGGGCGAGGCTACACCTTC. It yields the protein CASSRDLRDRGRGYTF.

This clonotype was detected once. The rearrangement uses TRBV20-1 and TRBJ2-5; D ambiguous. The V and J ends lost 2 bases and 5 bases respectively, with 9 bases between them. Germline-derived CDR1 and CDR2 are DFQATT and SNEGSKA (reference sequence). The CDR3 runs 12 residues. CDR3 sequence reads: CSARPSSETQYF. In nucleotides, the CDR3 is TGCAGTGCTAGACCCTCATCGGAGACCCAGTACTTC.

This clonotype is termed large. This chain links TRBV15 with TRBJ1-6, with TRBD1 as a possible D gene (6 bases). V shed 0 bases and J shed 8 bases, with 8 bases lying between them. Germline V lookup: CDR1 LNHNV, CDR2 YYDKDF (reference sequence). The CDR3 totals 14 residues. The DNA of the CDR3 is TGTGCCACCAGCAGAGAGGGGGCTGATTCACCCCTCCACTTT. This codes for CATSREGADSPLHF.

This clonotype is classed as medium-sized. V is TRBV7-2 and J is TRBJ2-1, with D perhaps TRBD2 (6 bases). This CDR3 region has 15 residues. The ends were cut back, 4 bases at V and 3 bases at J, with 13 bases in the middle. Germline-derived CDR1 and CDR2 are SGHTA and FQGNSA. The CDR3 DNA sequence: TGTGCCAGCAGCTATCTCGGGGGATTCTACAATGAGCAGTTCTTC. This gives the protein CASSYLGGFYNEQFF.

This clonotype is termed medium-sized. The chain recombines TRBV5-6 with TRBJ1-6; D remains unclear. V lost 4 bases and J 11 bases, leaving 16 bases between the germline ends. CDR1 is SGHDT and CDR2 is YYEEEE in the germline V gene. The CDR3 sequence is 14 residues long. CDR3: CASSVSPLGTPLHF. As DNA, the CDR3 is TGTGCCAGCAGCGTCAGCCCCTTAGGGACACCCCTCCACTTT.

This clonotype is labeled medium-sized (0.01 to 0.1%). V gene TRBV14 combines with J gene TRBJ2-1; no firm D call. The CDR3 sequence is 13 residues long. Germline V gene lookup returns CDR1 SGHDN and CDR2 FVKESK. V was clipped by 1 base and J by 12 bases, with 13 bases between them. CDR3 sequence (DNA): TGTGCCAGCAGCCAAGTTGATGGGGTAGCGCAGTTCTTC. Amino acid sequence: CASSQVDGVAQFF.

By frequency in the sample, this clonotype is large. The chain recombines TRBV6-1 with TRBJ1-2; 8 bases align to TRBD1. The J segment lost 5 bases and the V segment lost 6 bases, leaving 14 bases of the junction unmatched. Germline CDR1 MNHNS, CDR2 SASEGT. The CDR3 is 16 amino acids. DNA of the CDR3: TGTGCCAGCAGCACTATAAAGTCAGGGGGCTCTTATGGCTACACCTTC. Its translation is CASSTIKSGGSYGYTF.

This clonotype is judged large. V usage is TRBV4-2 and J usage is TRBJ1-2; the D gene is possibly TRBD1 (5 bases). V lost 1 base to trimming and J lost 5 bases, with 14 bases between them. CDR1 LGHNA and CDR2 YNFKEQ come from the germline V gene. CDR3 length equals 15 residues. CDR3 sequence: CASSQGSGSNYGYTF. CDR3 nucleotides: TGTGCCAGCAGCCAAGGGTCAGGGAGTAATTATGGCTACACCTTC.

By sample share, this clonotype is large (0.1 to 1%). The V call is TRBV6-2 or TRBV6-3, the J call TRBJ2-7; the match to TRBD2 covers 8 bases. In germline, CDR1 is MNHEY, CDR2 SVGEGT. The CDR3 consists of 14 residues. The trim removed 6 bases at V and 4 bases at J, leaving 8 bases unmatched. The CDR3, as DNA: TGTGCCAGCAGCCAGCCCGGGGGGGCGTACGAGCAGTACTTC. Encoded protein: CASSQPGGAYEQYF.

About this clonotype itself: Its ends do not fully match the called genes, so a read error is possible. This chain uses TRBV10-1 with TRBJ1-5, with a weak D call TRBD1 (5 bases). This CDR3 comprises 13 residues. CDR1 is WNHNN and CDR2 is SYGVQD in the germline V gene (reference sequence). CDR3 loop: CASSEGVWSAPAF. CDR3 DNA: TGCGCCAGCAGTGAAGGGGTATGGTCAGCCCCGGCATTT.

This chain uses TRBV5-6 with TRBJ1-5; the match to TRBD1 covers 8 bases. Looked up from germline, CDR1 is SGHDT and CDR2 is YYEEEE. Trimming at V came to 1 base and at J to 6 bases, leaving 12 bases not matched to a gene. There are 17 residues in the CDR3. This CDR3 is CASSLFQGALVVQPQHF. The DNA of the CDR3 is TGTGCCAGCAGCTTGTTTCAGGGGGCTCTAGTAGTTCAGCCCCAGCATTTT.

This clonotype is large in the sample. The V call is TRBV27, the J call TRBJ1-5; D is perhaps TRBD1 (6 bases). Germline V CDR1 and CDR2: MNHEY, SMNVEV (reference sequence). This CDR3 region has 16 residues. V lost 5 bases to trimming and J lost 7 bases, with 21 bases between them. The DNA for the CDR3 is TGTGCCAGCAGTCCTCTCGACCAGGGGACCTACCAGCCCCAGCATTTT. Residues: CASSPLDQGTYQPQHF.

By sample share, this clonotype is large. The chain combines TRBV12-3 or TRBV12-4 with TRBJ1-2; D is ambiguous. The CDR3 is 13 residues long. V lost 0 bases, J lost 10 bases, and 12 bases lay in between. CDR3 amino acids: CASSLAHEGTYTF. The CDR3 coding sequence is TGTGCCAGCAGTTTAGCGCATGAGGGAACCTACACCTTC.

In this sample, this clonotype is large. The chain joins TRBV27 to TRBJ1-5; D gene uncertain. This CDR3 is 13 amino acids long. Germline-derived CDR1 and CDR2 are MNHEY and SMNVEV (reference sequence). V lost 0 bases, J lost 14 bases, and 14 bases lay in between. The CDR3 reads CASSLSRSGRKHF. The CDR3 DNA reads TGTGCCAGCAGTTTATCGAGATCGGGCCGGAAGCATTTT.

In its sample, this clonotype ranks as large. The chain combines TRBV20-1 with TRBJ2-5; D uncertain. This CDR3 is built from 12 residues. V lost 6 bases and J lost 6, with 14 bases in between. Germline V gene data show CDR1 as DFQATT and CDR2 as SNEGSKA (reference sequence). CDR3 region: CSARPSFKTQYF. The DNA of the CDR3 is TGCAGTGCCAGGCCCAGCTTTAAGACCCAGTACTTC.

This CDR3 reads CAINPTGQGRGYTF. DNA for the CDR3: TGTGCCATCAATCCAACTGGACAGGGTCGTGGCTACACCTTC. This chain links TRBV10-3 with TRBJ1-2; 8 nucleotides match TRBD1. Germline loops: CDR1 ENHRY, CDR2 SYGVKD. CDR3 length: 14 amino acids. The trim removed 7 bases at V and 7 bases at J, leaving 11 bases unmatched.